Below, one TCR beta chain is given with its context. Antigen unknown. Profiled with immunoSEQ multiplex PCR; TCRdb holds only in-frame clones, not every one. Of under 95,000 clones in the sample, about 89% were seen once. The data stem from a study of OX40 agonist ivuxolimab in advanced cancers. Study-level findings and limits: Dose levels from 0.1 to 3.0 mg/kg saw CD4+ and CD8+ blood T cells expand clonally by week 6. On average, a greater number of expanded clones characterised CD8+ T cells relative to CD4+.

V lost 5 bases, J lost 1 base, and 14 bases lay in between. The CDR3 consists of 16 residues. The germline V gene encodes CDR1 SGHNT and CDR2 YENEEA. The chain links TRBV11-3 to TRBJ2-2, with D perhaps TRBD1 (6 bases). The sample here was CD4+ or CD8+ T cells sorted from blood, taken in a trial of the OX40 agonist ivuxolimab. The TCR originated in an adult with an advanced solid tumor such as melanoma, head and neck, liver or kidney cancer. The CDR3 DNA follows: TGTGCCAGCAGCCGAAGGACAGAGCTGAACACCGGGGAGCTGTTTTTT. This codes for CASSRRTELNTGELFF. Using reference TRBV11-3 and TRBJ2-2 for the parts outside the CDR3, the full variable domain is EAGVVQSPRYKIIEKKQPVAFWCNPISGHNTLYWYLQNLGQGPELLIRYENEEAVDDSQLPKDRFSAERLKGVDSTLKIQPAELGDSAVYLCASSRRTELNTGELFFGEGSRLTVL.